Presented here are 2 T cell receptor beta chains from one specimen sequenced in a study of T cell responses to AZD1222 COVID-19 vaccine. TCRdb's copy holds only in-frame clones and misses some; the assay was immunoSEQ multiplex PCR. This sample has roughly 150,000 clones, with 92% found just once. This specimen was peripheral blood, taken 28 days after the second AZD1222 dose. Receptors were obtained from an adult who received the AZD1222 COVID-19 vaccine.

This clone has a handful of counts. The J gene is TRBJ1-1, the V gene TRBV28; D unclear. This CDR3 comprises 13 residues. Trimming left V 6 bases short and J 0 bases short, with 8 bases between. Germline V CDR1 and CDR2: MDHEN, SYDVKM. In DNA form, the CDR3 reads TGTGCCAGCAGGTGGACGGTGAACACTGAAGCTTTCTTT. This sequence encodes CASRWTVNTEAFF.

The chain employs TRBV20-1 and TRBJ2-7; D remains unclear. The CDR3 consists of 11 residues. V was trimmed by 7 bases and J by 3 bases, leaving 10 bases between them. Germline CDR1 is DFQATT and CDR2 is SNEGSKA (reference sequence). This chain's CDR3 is CSGRFNYEQYF. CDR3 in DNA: TGCAGTGGCCGATTTAACTACGAGCAGTACTTC.